This TCR beta chain was identified during a study of shared clonotypes between healthy human individuals. Profiling relied on immunoSEQ multiplex PCR, and the TCRdb table lists in-frame clones only, not all of them. This table holds some 2,500,000 clones, around 90% found once. The sample consisted of naive CD4+ T cells from PBMCs. Subset described: CD45RA+ positively selected. This TCR came from a man between 18 and 35 years old in good health. Some clones in this sample may be carry-over from other donors' samples.

The CDR3 region has the DNA TGTGCCAGCAGTTTATTCCCGGCCAGGGACTATGGCTACACCTTC. Translated: CASSLFPARDYGYTF. This chain links TRBV28 with TRBJ1-2; possibly TRBD1 for D (5 bases). The CDR3 contains 15 residues. In germline, CDR1 is MDHEN, CDR2 SYDVKM. Trimming pared 1 base from V and 3 bases from J, leaving 12 bases between.